The following is a TCR beta chain sequence with its context. This clonotype occurred many times. Its antigen remains undetermined. Base qualities are not provided; no much larger clone lies one nucleotide away. The hyperthyroidism patients were between 18 and 65 years old and newly diagnosed, with a disease duration of less than 2 months. Exclusion was applied to patients with uncontrolled infections, other autoimmune diseases, pregnancy or lactation. Diagnoses relied on clinical symptoms, serum thyroxine and TRAb, thyroid ultrasound and orbital computed tomography. Blood from progressor patients was collected at the time of first diagnosis with hyperthyroidism, before any ophthalmopathy symptoms had appeared. PBMCs were isolated from about 9.2 ml of fresh peripheral blood by Ficoll-Paque density gradient centrifugation. Progressor patients were first diagnosed with Graves' hyperthyroidism and then developed ophthalmopathy during follow-up. Total RNA was extracted using Trizol reagent, and RNA quality was assessed on an Agilent 2100 Bioanalyzer.

This sample was included in a study of T cells in Graves' hyperthyroidism and ophthalmopathy (dated by TCRdb to between 2019 and 2020). Study-level background: Peripheral blood samples were taken at the time of initial diagnosis, prior to any treatment. To identify TCR V-J signatures that set the groups apart, the researchers used a discovery cohort of more than 95 patients, made up of roughly 45 with Graves' ophthalmopathy and 57 with stable Graves' hyperthyroidism. Following sampling, methimazole starting at 30 mg daily was given to hyperthyroidism patients, and high-dose intravenous methylprednisolone was given to ophthalmopathy patients. Thyroid tissue and blood T-cell repertoires from roughly six Graves' hyperthyroidism patients were also compared in the study. Prospective prediction of ophthalmopathy was tested in an independent validation cohort of approximately 19 hyperthyroidism patients and 15 to 17 patients who later progressed to ophthalmopathy. According to the paper, TCR Vbeta CDR3 sequencing was carried out on approximately 140 peripheral blood samples, which came from fewer than 50 ophthalmopathy, 75 to 80 hyperthyroidism and approximately 17 progressor patients. The 100 or so discovery patients were randomly split 7:3 into training and test sets.

Clipping removes 5 bases from V and 7 bases from J, with 8 as the unmatched junction base count. Its CDR3 holds 14 amino acids, cysteine through phenylalanine. The kept DNA is CDR3 alone, 42 bases in frame from the first base. CDR1 and CDR2 are read off the germline V gene (reference sequence) as DFQATT and SNEGSKA. The research as a whole found: In validation, the model predicted progression to ophthalmopathy a median of about 6.8 months before onset, with about 70% sensitivity and just under 75% specificity. Ophthalmopathy was separated from stable hyperthyroidism by a 13 V-J signature model, with over 85% sensitivity and roughly 84% specificity obtained in cross-validation and 80%/75% obtained in testing. Most expanded thyroid clonotypes (frequency above 0.001) were also detected in blood, suggesting blood repertoires may reflect thyroid immune responses. Sample size was not statistically predetermined, and blinding of investigators to group allocation was not performed.

TCR beta CDR3 regions were amplified from RNA transcripts. A first-round RT-PCR of the TCR CDR3 used the HTBI primer set with the Qiagen OneStep RT-PCR kit. Libraries were constructed in a second round of multiplex PCR, after which size selection and purification were carried out. Sequencing of the libraries was done on an Illumina HiSeq2000 using paired-end 100 bp reads. Per the authors' processing: Raw data were processed with SOAPnuke, discarding reads with adapters, uncalled bases, mean Phred below 15, or no exact constant-primer or identifier match. High-quality paired reads were merged with COPE v1.2.5, and unique nucleotide sequences were defined as clonotypes. MiTCR v1.1 was used to align clonotypes to the IMGT TRBV, TRBD and TRBJ reference segments. Only V-J combinations with frequency above 0.0001, covering 99% to 99.2% of repertoires, were analysed. A TCS score was defined as the ratio between F50 (clonal expansion) and ExV (chaos), using BLOSUM62-based TCRdist between CDR3 peptides within each V-J. Welch's t-statistics and random forest reduced just over 500 V-J features to fewer than 15, which were used in a naive Bayes classifier (R e1071). In-frame beta chains were kept once TCRdb had trimmed the public reads at Q25 with fastp and called clones with MiXCR. Entries are consolidated by CDR3 protein sequence, retaining the most common genes and DNA. It is TCRdb's table, rather than the study itself, that gives the V and J calls and clone size. Recorded for this sample are nearly 600,000 distinct CDR3 sequences; about 15% of them occurred a single time. The top ten clones comprise 5.5% to 7.5% of the sample.

The chain joins TRBV20-1 to TRBJ2-1, with 10 bases matching TRBD2. The clonotype was recovered from a woman in her twenties or thirties with Graves' hyperthyroidism that later progressed to Graves' ophthalmopathy. Sequenced material: blood. The nucleotide sequence reads TGCAGTGCTTCCCCAGCGGGAGGGCCGAATGAGCAGTTCTTC. Protein translation: CSASPAGGPNEQFF.